This TCR beta chain originates from a study of OX40 agonist ivuxolimab in advanced cancers. TCRdb's table, derived via immunoSEQ multiplex PCR, lists solely in-frame clones and lacks some. Among under 70,000 clones, just over 85% were seen once, and the ten largest hold roughly 8.6%. Trimming stripped 2 bases from V and 6 bases from J, with 9 bases between. This CDR3 is built from 14 residues. Germline V gene lookup returns CDR1 SGHNT and CDR2 YYREEE (reference sequence). The sample here was CD4+ or CD8+ T cells sorted from blood, taken in a trial of the OX40 agonist ivuxolimab. The chain has TRBV5-4 and TRBJ1-6; perhaps TRBD1 as D (5 bases). The sequence came from an adult with an advanced solid tumor such as melanoma, head and neck, liver or kidney cancer. The CDR3 DNA is TGTGCCAGCAGCTTTTGGGGGTTTAATTCACCCCTCCACTTT. Protein product: CASSFWGFNSPLHF.